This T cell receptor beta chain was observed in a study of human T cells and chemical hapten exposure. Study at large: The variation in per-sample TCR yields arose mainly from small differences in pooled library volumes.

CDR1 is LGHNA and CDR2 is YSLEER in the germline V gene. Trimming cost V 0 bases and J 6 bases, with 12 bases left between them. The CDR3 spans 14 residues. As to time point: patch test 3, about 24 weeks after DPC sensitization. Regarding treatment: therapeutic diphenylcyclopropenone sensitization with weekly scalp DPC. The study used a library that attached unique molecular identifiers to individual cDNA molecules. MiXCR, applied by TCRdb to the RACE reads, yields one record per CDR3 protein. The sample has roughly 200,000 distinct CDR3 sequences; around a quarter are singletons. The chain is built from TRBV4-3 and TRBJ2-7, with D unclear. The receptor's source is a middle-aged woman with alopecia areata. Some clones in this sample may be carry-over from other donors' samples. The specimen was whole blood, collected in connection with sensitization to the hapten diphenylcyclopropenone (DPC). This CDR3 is CASSQDVTLTEQYF. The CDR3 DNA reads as TGCGCCAGCAGCCAAGATGTAACCCTAACCGAGCAGTACTTC.